The 28 T cell receptor beta chains reported below all come from one sample, sequenced in a study of shared clonotypes between healthy human individuals. Profiling relied on immunoSEQ multiplex PCR, and the TCRdb table lists in-frame clones only, not all of them. The sample lists about 510,000 clones, about 95% occurring once. The sequenced material came from naive CD4+ T cells sorted from blood. Sample subset: CD45RA+ positively selected. These receptors were obtained from a woman aged 30 to 39 in good health.

The J gene is TRBJ1-2, the V gene TRBV5-5; tentatively, D is TRBD1 (5 bases). Germline CDR1 reads SGHKS; CDR2 reads YYEKEE (reference sequence). V dropped 7 bases and J dropped 7 bases, with 20 bases sitting between them. CDR3 length: 14 residues. In DNA form, the CDR3 reads TGTGCCAGCGACCGGGACGGCGGAAGTATTGGCTACACCTTC. It specifies CASDRDGGSIGYTF. The complete variable domain, with remaining parts taken from reference TRBV5-5 and TRBJ1-2, reads DAGVTQSPTHLIKTRGQQVTLRCSPISGHKSVSWYQQVLGQGPQFIFQYYEKEERGRGNFPDRFSARQFPNYSSELNVNALLLGDSALYLCASDRDGGSIGYTFGSGTRLTVV.

The chain joins TRBV6-6 to TRBJ1-4; 8 bases agree with TRBD1. The CDR3 has 15 amino acids. V shed 1 base, J shed 7 bases, and the junction held 5 bases outside the gene matches. Germline CDR1 MNHNY, CDR2 SVGAGI (reference sequence). CDR3 protein: CASSYFRGRGEKLFF. CDR3 sequence (DNA): TGTGCCAGCAGTTACTTCAGGGGGCGCGGTGAAAAACTGTTTTTT.

This chain joins TRBV29-1 and TRBJ1-3; D unclear. The V gene lost 6 bases and the J gene lost 2 bases, with 8 bases spanning the gap. This CDR3 is 12 amino acids long. Germline V gene data show CDR1 as SQVTM and CDR2 as ANQGSEA. The CDR3 is CSVGWAGNTIYF. The DNA for the CDR3 is TGCAGCGTGGGGTGGGCTGGAAACACCATATATTTT.

V and J are TRBV6-5 and TRBJ1-4; D gene ambiguous. CDR1 is MNHEY, CDR2 SVGAGI, per germline. The CDR3 loop spans 13 amino acids. The V gene lost 2 bases and the J gene lost 5 bases, with 6 bases spanning the gap. In DNA form, the CDR3 reads TGTGCCAGCAGTTACGAGAGGAATGAAAAACTGTTTTTT. It yields the protein CASSYERNEKLFF.

The chain carries TRBV28 and TRBJ2-7, with D maybe TRBD2 (6 bases). With 5 bases removed from V and 4 bases from J, the gap between germline ends came to 15 bases. The CDR3 contains 14 residues. Germline CDR1 and CDR2: MDHEN and SYDVKM. CDR3 protein: CASSPGTSGYEQYF. DNA for the CDR3: TGTGCCAGCAGTCCAGGGACTTCTGGATACGAGCAGTACTTC.

The rearrangement joins TRBV5-1 to TRBJ2-5, with 10 bases lining up with TRBD2. V gave up 0 bases and J gave up 0 bases; unmatched junction bases: 2. The CDR3 is 16 residues long. Germline V CDR1 and CDR2: SGHRS, YFSETQ. CDR3 coding DNA: TGCGCCAGCAGCTTGGGTGGACTAGCGGACCAAGAGACCCAGTACTTC. Amino acid sequence: CASSLGGLADQETQYF.

This sequence joins TRBV28 and TRBJ2-1; the D is unclear. The V gene's germline CDR1 is MDHEN and CDR2 SYDVKM. The CDR3 is 15 residues long. Trimming left V 11 bases short and J 7 bases short, with 24 bases between. The CDR3 region is CASLRSLPLTNEQFF. The DNA for the CDR3 is TGTGCCTCCCTACGCAGCCTGCCCCTGACGAATGAGCAGTTCTTC.

The V and J genes are TRBV27 and TRBJ2-3; 12 bases line up with TRBD2. Germline V gene lookup returns CDR1 MNHEY and CDR2 SMNVEV (reference sequence). This CDR3 has 17 residues. After removal of 4 bases from V and 3 bases from J, the junction contained 8 bases not matched to a gene. CDR3 coding DNA: TGTGCCAGCAGTTCGAGACTAGCGGGAGACAGTACAGATACGCAGTATTTT. The encoded protein is CASSSRLAGDSTDTQYF.

In DNA, the CDR3 is TGTGCCAGCTCACCCGGATACTTGACGGCCACCTACGAGCAGTACTTC. Its translation: CASSPGYLTATYEQYF. The chain couples TRBV18 to TRBJ2-5; D ambiguous. The J call is doubtful: the DNA matches TRBJ2-7 better. CDR1 KGHSH and CDR2 LQKENI come from the germline V gene. The CDR3 loop spans 16 amino acids.

The chain combines TRBV7-2 with TRBJ2-1, with unresolved D. Germline-derived CDR1 and CDR2 are SGHTA and FQGNSA. The germline V and J ends were trimmed by 5 bases and 2 bases, with 13 bases remaining between them. This CDR3 contains 15 residues. CDR3 sequence (DNA): TGTGCCAGCAGCGTAAACGAAGGTCCCTACAATGAGCAGTTCTTC. Translating gives CASSVNEGPYNEQFF.

The chain combines TRBV7-9 with TRBJ1-1, with 7 bases aligning to TRBD1. V dropped 2 bases and J dropped 4; count of bases not matched to a gene: 10. This CDR3 has 16 residues. CDR1 and CDR2 (germline): SEHNR, FQNEAQ (reference sequence). DNA of the CDR3: TGTGCCAGCAGCTTATGGTCGTTGTCAGGGGGCACTGAAGCTTTCTTT. This gives the protein CASSLWSLSGGTEAFF.

The genes are TRBV5-1 and TRBJ2-3; TRBD1 aligns across 7 bases. The germline gives CDR1 SGHRS, CDR2 YFSETQ. The ends lost 2 bases at V and 5 bases at J; junction bases unmatched: 5. The CDR3 has 14 residues. The DNA for the CDR3 is TGCGCCAGCAGCTTTCCCGACAGGGTAGATACGCAGTATTTT. Its protein is CASSFPDRVDTQYF.

The chain uses TRBV28 and TRBJ2-5; no firm D call. The ends were cut back, 3 bases at V and 5 bases at J, with 13 bases in the middle. From germline, CDR1 is MDHEN and CDR2 SYDVKM. This CDR3 comprises 14 residues. The CDR3 here is CASSFLSLGETQYF. The DNA for the CDR3 is TGTGCCAGCAGTTTCCTTTCCCTGGGGGAGACCCAGTACTTC.

The chain is built from TRBV6-5 and TRBJ1-3; D is perhaps TRBD1 (6 bases). V was trimmed by 6 bases and J by 1 base, leaving 13 bases between them. CDR3 length: 15 residues. Germline V gene lookup returns CDR1 MNHEY and CDR2 SVGAGI. CDR3 region: CASRRGANSGNTIYF. CDR3 in DNA: TGTGCCAGCAGGAGGGGGGCCAATTCTGGAAACACCATATATTTT.

V usage is TRBV30 and J usage is TRBJ1-6; D gene unclear. Germline CDR1 and CDR2: GTSNPN and SVGIG (reference sequence). V was pared by 2 bases and J by 5 bases, with 7 bases between. The CDR3 loop spans 13 amino acids. CDR3 DNA: TGTGCCTGGAGTCCGATCGATAATTCACCCCTCCACTTT. Encoded protein: CAWSPIDNSPLHF.

The chain joins TRBV11-3 to TRBJ1-1; D remains unclear. V was pared by 5 bases and J by 1 base, with 14 bases between. The CDR3 consists of 15 residues. CDR1 SGHNT and CDR2 YENEEA come from the germline V gene. This chain's CDR3 is CASSPDGRTNTEAFF. CDR3 sequence (DNA): TGTGCCAGCAGCCCCGACGGCCGAACGAACACTGAAGCTTTCTTT.

The J gene is TRBJ1-4, the V gene TRBV28, with D perhaps matching TRBD1 (6 bases). V was cut by 5 bases and J by 5 bases, with 18 bases left in between. The CDR3 totals 16 residues. Germline CDR1 reads MDHEN; CDR2 reads SYDVKM. The CDR3 here is CASSRPDSPLNEKLFF. For the CDR3, the DNA is TGTGCCAGCAGTCGCCCGGACAGCCCACTGAATGAAAAACTGTTTTTT. The full variable domain, completed using reference TRBV28 and TRBJ1-4, is DVKVTQSSRYLVKRTGEKVFLECVQDMDHENMFWYRQDPGLGLRLIYFSYDVKMKEKGDIPEGYSVSREKKERFSLILESASTNQTSMYLCASSRPDSPLNEKLFFGSGTQLSVL.

The rearrangement joins TRBV15 to TRBJ2-2, with D perhaps TRBD1 (5 bases). Germline lookup yields CDR1 LNHNV and CDR2 YYDKDF (reference sequence). V lost 0 bases and J 7 bases, leaving 9 bases between the germline ends. This CDR3 region has 14 residues. CDR3 protein: CATSRDQGIGELFF. In DNA, the CDR3 is TGTGCCACCAGCAGAGATCAGGGAATCGGGGAGCTGTTTTTT.

V gene TRBV6-1 combines with J gene TRBJ2-1; D remains ambiguous. The CDR3 is made up of 13 amino acids. Looked up from germline, CDR1 is MNHNS and CDR2 is SASEGT. Trimming shortened V by 4 bases and J by 6 bases, and 10 bases separated the two germline ends. The CDR3 sequence is CASSVTTVNEQFF. The CDR3 nucleotides read TGTGCCAGCAGTGTAACTACTGTCAATGAGCAGTTCTTC.

The chain employs TRBV28 and TRBJ2-2; TRBD1 matches at 9 bases. Germline V gene sequence: CDR1 MDHEN, CDR2 SYDVKM. The V and J ends lost 4 bases and 2 bases, in that order; junction bases with no gene match: 8. This CDR3 contains 17 residues. This CDR3 is CASSSIPGQGNTGELFF. The CDR3 DNA reads as TGTGCCAGCAGTTCTATTCCGGGACAGGGAAACACCGGGGAGCTGTTTTTT.

V and J are TRBV28 and TRBJ1-1; D is perhaps TRBD1 (5 bases). CDR3 length: 14 amino acids. Deletions cut 6 bases from V and 3 bases from J, with 14 bases between. CDR1 is MDHEN, CDR2 SYDVKM, per germline. DNA for the CDR3: TGTGCCAGCAGGGCCCACACAGGAGACACTGAAGCTTTCTTT. It is translated as CASRAHTGDTEAFF.

The rearrangement joins TRBV10-3 to TRBJ2-6; unclear D gene. The V gene's germline CDR1 is ENHRY and CDR2 SYGVKD. This CDR3 is 15 amino acids long. V shed 0 bases and J shed 0 bases, with 3 bases lying between them. This CDR3 is CAISESGSGANVLTF. In DNA form, the CDR3 reads TGTGCCATCAGTGAGTCGGGCTCTGGGGCCAACGTCCTGACTTTC.

The rearrangement joins TRBV9 to TRBJ1-4; a weak D match, TRBD1 (6 bases). In germline, CDR1 is SGDLS, CDR2 YYNGEE. The CDR3 has 15 residues. V shed 0 bases and J shed 8 bases, with 14 bases lying between them. The CDR3 nucleotides are TGTGCCAGCAGCGTAGCCCCAGGGGTTGGGGAAAAACTGTTTTTT. This gives the protein CASSVAPGVGEKLFF.

This sequence joins TRBV7-2 and TRBJ2-2, with no clear D. Germline V gene lookup returns CDR1 SGHTA and CDR2 FQGNSA. This CDR3 region has 14 residues. Trimming shortened V by 3 bases and J by 4 bases, and 9 bases separated the two germline ends. The CDR3 bases are TGTGCCAGCAGCTTTCCGGCGGCCACCGGGGAGCTGTTTTTT. It encodes CASSFPAATGELFF. The variable domain in full, completed from reference TRBV7-2 and TRBJ2-2, reads GAGVSQSPSNKVTEKGKDVELRCDPISGHTALYWYRQSLGQGLEFLIYFQGNSAPDKSGLPSDRFSAERTGGSVSTLTIQRTQQEDSAVYLCASSFPAATGELFFGEGSRLTVL.

V and J are TRBV5-1 and TRBJ2-7; 8 bases map to TRBD2. Looked up from germline, CDR1 is SGHRS and CDR2 is YFSETQ. V lost 0 bases to trimming and J lost 3 bases; unmatched junction nucleotides: 8. There are 16 residues in the CDR3. The CDR3 spells CASSLGQTSDLYEQYF. The CDR3 DNA sequence: TGCGCCAGCAGCTTGGGGCAGACTAGCGACCTCTACGAGCAGTACTTC.

The chain combines TRBV27 with TRBJ1-5; 8 bases line up with TRBD1. V shed 3 bases and J 4 bases; nucleotides not matched to a gene: 11. CDR1 MNHEY and CDR2 SMNVEV come from the germline V gene (reference sequence). This CDR3 has 17 amino acids. CDR3 coding DNA: TGTGCCAGCAGTTTGGACCCGGAGGGGACAGGTAATCAGCCCCAGCATTTT. The encoded protein is CASSLDPEGTGNQPQHF.

CDR3 residues: CASSPVDGTREFF. CDR3 sequence (DNA): TGTGCCAGTAGTCCTGTCGACGGGACTAGAGAATTCTTC. The gene calls are TRBV19 and TRBJ2-1; 8 nucleotides align to TRBD2. Per germline, CDR1 LNHDA and CDR2 SQIVND (reference sequence). This CDR3 has 13 residues. Trimming cost V 5 bases and J 16 bases; bases outside gene matches: 13.

This chain links TRBV7-7 with TRBJ2-2; D is uncertain. The CDR3 sequence is 13 residues long. Germline loops: CDR1 SSHAT, CDR2 FNYEAQ (reference sequence). V was pared by 6 bases and J by 3 bases, with 8 bases between. CDR3: CASRGQDTGELFF. The CDR3 DNA reads as TGTGCCAGCAGAGGCCAAGACACCGGGGAGCTGTTTTTT.